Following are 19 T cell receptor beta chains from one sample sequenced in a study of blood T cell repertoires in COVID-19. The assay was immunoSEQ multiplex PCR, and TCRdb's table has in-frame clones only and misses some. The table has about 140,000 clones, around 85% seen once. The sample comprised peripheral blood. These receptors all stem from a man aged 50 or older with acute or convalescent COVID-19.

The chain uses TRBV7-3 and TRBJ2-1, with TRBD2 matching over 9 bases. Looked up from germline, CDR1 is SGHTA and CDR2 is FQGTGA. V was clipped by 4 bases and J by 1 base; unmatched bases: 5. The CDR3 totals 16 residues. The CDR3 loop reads CASSSRTSGSYNEQFF. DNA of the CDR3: TGTGCCAGCAGCTCCCGTACTAGCGGGTCCTACAATGAGCAGTTCTTC.

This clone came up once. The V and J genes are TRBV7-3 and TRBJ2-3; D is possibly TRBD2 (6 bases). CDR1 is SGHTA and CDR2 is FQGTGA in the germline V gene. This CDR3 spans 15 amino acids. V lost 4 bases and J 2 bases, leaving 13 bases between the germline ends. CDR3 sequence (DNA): TGTGCCAGCAGCTCTTCTAGCGCCCTCACAGATACGCAGTATTTT. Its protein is CASSSSSALTDTQYF.

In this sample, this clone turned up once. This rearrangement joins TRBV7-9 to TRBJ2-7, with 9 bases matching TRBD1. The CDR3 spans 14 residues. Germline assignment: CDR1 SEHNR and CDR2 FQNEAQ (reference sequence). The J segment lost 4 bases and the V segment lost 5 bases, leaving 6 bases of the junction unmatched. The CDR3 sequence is CASSEGQGLYEQYF. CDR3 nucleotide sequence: TGTGCCAGCAGCGAAGGACAGGGGTTGTACGAGCAGTACTTC.

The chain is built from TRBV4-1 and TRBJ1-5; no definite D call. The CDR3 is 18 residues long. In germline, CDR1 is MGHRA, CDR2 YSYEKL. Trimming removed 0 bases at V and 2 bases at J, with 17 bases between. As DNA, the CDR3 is TGCGCCAGCAGCCAAGAAGATCCGGGTAGTACGGGCAATCAGCCCCAGCATTTT. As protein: CASSQEDPGSTGNQPQHF.

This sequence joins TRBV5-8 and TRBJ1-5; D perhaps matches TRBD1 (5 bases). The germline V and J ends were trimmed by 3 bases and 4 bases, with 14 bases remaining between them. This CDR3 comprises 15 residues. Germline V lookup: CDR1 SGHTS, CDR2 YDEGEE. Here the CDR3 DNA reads TGTGCCAGCAGCTCCACAGACTCAGGGAATCAGCCCCAGCATTTT. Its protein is CASSSTDSGNQPQHF.

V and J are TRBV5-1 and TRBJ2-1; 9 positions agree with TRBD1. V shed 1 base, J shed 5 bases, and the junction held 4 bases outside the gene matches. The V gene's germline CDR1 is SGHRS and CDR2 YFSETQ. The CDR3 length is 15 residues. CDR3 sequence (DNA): TGCGCCAGCAGCTTGCCCGGGACAGGGCACAATGAGCAGTTCTTC. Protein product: CASSLPGTGHNEQFF.

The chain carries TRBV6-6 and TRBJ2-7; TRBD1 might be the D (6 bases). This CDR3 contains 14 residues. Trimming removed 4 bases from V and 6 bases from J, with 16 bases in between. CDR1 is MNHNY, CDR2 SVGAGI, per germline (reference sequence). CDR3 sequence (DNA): TGTGCCAGCAGTTCTGACAGGACGGGTCTCGAGCAGTACTTC. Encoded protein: CASSSDRTGLEQYF.

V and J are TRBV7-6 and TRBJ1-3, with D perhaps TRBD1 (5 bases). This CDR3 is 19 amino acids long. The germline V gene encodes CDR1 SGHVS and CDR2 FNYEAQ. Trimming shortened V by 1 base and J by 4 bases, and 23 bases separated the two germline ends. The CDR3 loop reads CASSLERTSVVPSGNTIYF. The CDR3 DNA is TGTGCCAGCAGCTTAGAGAGGACAAGCGTAGTCCCATCCGGAAACACCATATATTTT.

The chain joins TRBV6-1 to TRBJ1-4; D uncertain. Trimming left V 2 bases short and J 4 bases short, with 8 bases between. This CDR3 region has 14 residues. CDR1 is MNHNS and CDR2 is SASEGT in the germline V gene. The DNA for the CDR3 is TGTGCCAGCAGTGAACACAGTAATAATGAAAAACTGTTTTTT. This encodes CASSEHSNNEKLFF.

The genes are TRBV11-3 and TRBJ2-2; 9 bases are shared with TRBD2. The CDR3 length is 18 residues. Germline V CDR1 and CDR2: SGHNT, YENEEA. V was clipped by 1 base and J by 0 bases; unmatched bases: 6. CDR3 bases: TGTGCCAGCAGCTTAGGTGGTGCTAGCGGGGCGAACACCGGGGAGCTGTTTTTT. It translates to CASSLGGASGANTGELFF. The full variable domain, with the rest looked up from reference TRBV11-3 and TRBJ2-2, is EAGVVQSPRYKIIEKKQPVAFWCNPISGHNTLYWYLQNLGQGPELLIRYENEEAVDDSQLPKDRFSAERLKGVDSTLKIQPAELGDSAVYLCASSLGGASGANTGELFFGEGSRLTVL.

In DNA form, the CDR3 reads TGTGCCAGCAGTTACTCGAGTGCAGGGAACACTGAAGCTTTCTTT. This gives the protein CASSYSSAGNTEAFF. This chain connects TRBV6-5 to TRBJ1-1; D is unclear. Germline loops: CDR1 MNHEY, CDR2 SVGAGI. The CDR3 is 15 residues long. Trimming took off 0 bases at V and 1 base at J, with 9 bases between the two ends.

This CDR3 reads CASSELAVAFF. CDR3 sequence (DNA): TGTGCCAGCAGTGAATTGGCCGTTGCTTTCTTT. The chain joins TRBV25-1 to TRBJ1-1; D gene uncertain. The CDR3 totals 11 residues. Germline V lookup: CDR1 MGHDK, CDR2 SYGVNS. Trimming removed 1 base at V and 11 bases at J, with 8 bases between.

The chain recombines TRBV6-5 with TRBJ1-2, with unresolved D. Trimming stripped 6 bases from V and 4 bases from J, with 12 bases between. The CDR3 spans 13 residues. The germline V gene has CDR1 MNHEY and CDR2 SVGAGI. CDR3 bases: TGTGCCAGCAGCCAGGCGTTGGGCTATGGCTACACCTTC. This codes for CASSQALGYGYTF.

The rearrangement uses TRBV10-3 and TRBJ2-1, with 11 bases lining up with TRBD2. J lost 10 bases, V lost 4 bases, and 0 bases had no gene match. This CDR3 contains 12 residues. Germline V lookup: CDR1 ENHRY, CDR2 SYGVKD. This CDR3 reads CAISGLAGEQFF. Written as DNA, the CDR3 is TGTGCCATCAGTGGACTAGCGGGGGAGCAGTTCTTC.

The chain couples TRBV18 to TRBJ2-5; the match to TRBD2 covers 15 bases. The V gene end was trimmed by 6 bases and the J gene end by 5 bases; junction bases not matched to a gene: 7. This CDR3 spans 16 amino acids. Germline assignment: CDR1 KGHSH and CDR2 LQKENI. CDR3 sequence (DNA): TGTGCCAGCTCCCCGGGGACTAGCGGGAGGTACGAGACCCAGTACTTC. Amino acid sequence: CASSPGTSGRYETQYF. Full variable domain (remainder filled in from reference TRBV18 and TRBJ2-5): NAGVMQNPRHLVRRRGQEARLRCSPMKGHSHVYWYRQLPEEGLKFMVYLQKENIIDESGMPKERFSAEFPKEGPSILRIQQVVRGDSAAYFCASSPGTSGRYETQYFGPGTRLLVL.

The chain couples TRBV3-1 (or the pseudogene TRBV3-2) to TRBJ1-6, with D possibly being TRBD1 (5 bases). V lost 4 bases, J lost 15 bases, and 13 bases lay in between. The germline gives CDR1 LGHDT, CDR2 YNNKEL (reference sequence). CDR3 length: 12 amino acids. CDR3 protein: CASSPNPGRLHF. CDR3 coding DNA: TGTGCCAGCAGCCCGAACCCAGGGCGCCTCCACTTT.

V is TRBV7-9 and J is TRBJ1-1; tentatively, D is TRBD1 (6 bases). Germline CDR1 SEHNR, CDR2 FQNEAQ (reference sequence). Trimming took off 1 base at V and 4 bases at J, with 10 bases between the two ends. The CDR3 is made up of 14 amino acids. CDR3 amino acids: CASSLGGRGTEAFF. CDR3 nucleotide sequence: TGTGCCAGCAGCTTAGGGGGCAGGGGCACTGAAGCTTTCTTT.

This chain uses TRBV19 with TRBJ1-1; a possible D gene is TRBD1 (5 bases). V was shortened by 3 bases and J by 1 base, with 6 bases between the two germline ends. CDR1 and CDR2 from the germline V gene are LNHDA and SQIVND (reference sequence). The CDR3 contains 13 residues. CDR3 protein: CASSIQGNTEAFF. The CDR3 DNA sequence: TGTGCCAGTAGTATTCAGGGGAACACTGAAGCTTTCTTT. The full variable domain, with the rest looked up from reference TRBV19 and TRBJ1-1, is DGGITQSPKYLFRKEGQNVTLSCEQNLNHDAMYWYRQDPGQGLRLIYYSQIVNDFQKGDIAEGYSVSREKKESFPLTVTSAQKNPTAFYLCASSIQGNTEAFFGQGTRLTVV.

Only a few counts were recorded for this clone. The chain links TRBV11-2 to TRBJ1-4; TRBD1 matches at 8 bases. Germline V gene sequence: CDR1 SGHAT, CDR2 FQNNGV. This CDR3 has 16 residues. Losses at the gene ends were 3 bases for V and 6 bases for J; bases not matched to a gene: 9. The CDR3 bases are TGTGCCAGCAGCTTGGCCGGGACAGGCAGCTATGAAAAACTGTTTTTT. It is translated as CASSLAGTGSYEKLFF.